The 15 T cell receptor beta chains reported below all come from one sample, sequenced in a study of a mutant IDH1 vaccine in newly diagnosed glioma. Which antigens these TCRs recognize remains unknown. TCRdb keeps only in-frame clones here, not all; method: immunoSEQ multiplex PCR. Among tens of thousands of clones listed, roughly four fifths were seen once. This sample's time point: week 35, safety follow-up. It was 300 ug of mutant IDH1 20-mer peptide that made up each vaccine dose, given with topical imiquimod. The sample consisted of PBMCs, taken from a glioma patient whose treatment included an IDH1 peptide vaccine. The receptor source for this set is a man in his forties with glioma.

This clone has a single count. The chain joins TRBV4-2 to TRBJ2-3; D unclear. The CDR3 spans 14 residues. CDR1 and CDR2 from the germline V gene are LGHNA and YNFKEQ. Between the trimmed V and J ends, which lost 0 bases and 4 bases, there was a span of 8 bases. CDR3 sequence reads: CASSQDGNSDTQYF. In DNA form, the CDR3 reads TGTGCCAGCAGCCAAGATGGGAACTCAGATACGCAGTATTTT.

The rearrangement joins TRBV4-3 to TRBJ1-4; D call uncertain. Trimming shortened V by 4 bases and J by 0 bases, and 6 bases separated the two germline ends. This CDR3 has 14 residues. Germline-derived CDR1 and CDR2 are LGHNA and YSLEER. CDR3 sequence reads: CASSLQTTNEKLFF. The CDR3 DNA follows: TGCGCCAGCAGCCTCCAGACAACTAATGAAAAACTGTTTTTT.

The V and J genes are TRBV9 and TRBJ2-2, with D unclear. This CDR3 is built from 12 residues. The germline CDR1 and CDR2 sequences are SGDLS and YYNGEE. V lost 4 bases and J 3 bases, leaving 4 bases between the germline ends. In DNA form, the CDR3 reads TGTGCCAGCAGCCTCTACACCGGGGAGCTGTTTTTT. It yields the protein CASSLYTGELFF.

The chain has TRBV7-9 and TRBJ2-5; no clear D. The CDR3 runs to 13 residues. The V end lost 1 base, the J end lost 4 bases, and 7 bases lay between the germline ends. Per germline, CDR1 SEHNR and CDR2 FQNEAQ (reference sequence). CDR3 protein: CASSLEGPETQYF. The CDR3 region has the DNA TGTGCCAGCAGCTTAGAGGGTCCAGAGACCCAGTACTTC.

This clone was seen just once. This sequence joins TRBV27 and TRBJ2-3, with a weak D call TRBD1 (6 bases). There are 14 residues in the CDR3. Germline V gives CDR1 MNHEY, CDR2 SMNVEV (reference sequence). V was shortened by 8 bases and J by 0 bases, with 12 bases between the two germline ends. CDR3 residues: CASASDRSTDTQYF. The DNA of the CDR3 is TGTGCCAGCGCTTCCGACAGGAGCACAGATACGCAGTATTTT.

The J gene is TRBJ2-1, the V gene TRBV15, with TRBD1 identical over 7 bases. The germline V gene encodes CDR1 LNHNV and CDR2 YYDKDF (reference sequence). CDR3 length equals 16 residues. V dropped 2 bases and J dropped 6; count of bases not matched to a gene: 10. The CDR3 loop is CATSRNRDSGVNEQFF. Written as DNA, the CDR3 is TGTGCCACCAGCAGAAACCGGGACAGCGGAGTCAATGAGCAGTTCTTC.

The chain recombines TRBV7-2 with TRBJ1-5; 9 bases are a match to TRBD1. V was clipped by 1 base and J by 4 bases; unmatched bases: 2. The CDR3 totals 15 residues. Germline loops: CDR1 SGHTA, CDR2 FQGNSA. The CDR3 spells CASSLGGQGNQPQHF. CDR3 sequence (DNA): TGTGCCAGCAGCTTAGGGGGACAGGGAAATCAGCCCCAGCATTTT. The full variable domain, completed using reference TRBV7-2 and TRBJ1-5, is GAGVSQSPSNKVTEKGKDVELRCDPISGHTALYWYRQSLGQGLEFLIYFQGNSAPDKSGLPSDRFSAERTGGSVSTLTIQRTQQEDSAVYLCASSLGGQGNQPQHFGDGTRLSIL.

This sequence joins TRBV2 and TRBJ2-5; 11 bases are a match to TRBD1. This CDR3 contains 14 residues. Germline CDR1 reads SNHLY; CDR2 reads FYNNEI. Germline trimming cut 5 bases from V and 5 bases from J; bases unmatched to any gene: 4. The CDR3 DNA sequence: TGTGCCAGCAGTCTCTGGACAGGGGGCGAGACCCAGTACTTC. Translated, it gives CASSLWTGGETQYF.

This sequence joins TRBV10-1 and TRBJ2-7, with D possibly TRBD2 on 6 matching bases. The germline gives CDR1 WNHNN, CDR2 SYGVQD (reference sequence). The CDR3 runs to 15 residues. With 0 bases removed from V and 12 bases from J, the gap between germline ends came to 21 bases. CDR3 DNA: TGCGCCAGCAGTGAGTCGATCGGTAGCGGTAGCGCCCTGTACTTC. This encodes CASSESIGSGSALYF.

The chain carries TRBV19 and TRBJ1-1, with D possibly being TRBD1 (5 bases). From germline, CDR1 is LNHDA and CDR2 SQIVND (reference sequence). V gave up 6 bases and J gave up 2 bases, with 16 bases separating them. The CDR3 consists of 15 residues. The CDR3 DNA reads TGTGCCAGTAGGACCGGGACGGTGGAAAACACTGAAGCTTTCTTT. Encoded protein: CASRTGTVENTEAFF.

The DNA of the CDR3 is TGTGCCAGCAGCTTAAGTCGGACACTTAGCAATCAGCCCCAGCATTTT. Its protein product is CASSLSRTLSNQPQHF. This sequence joins TRBV7-8 and TRBJ1-5, with D possibly TRBD1 on 5 matching bases. Germline-derived CDR1 and CDR2 are SGHVS and FQNEAQ. The CDR3 has 16 amino acids. Trimming pared 2 bases from V and 0 bases from J, leaving 11 bases between.

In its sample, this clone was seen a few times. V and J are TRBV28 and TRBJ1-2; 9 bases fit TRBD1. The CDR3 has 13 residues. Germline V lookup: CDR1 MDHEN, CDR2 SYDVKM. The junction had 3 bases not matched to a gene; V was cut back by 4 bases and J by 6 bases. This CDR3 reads CASSSRTGDGYTF. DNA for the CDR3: TGTGCCAGCAGTTCCCGGACAGGGGATGGCTACACCTTC.

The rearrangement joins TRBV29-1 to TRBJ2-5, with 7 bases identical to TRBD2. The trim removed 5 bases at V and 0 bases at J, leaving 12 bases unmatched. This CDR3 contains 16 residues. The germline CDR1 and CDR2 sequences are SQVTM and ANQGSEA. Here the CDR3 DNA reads TGCAGCGTTATTCCGGTGCGGGGAGGGGACCAAGAGACCCAGTACTTC. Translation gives CSVIPVRGGDQETQYF.

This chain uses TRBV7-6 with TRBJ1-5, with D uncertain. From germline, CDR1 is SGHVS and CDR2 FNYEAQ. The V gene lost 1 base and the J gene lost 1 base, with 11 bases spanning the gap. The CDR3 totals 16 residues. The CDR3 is CASSLGTLGSNQPQHF. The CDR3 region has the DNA TGTGCCAGCAGCTTAGGTACACTTGGGAGCAATCAGCCCCAGCATTTT.

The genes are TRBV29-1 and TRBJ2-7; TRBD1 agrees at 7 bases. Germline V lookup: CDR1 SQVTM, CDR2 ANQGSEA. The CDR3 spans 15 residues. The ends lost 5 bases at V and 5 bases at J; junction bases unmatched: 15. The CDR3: CSVLSGTVGSHEQYF. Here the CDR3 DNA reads TGCAGCGTTCTCTCCGGGACAGTGGGTTCCCACGAGCAGTACTTC.